This record covers a single TCR beta chain. The antigen remains undetermined. Using a few donor pairs, the authors sequenced unstimulated naive, memory, effector memory and TEMRA subsets. Assay used: immunoSEQ multiplex PCR; TCRdb lists only in-frame clones, some missing. The repertoire holds over 85,000 clones, with 96% as singletons. CDR3 size: 19 residues. Per germline, CDR1 SGHNT and CDR2 YYREEE (reference sequence). V lost 3 bases to trimming and J lost 4 bases, with 23 bases between them. The sample belongs to a study of siplizumab effects on memory and regulatory T cells. Regarding the study as a whole: With siplizumab, cumulative frequency of CD4+ memory-derived alloreactive sequences dropped significantly. It seemed that naive T cells were more diverse than memory cells and were major contributors to the alloresponse. Treg-derived clones made up an average of roughly 66% of mappable alloreactive CD4+ clones with siplizumab and more than 25% in controls.

The gene calls are TRBV5-4 and TRBJ1-6, with a tentative D call TRBD1 (6 bases). Sequenced sample: naive CD4+ T cells sorted from blood. The sequence derives from a human donor in good health. The CDR3 sequence is CASSSDDWGASRYNSPLHF. The CDR3 nucleotides are TGTGCCAGCAGCTCCGACGATTGGGGGGCGAGTCGGTATAATTCACCCCTCCACTTT.